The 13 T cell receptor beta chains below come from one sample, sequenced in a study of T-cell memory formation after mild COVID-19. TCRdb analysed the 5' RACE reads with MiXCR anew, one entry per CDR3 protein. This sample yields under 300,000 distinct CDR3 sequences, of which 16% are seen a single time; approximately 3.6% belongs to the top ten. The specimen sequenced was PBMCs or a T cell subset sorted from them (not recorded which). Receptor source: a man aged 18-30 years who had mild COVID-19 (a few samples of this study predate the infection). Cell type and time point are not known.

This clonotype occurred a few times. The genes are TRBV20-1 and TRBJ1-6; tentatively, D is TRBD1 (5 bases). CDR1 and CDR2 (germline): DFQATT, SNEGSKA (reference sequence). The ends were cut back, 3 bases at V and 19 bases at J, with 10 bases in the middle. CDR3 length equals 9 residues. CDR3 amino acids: CSARTADHF. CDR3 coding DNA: TGCAGTGCTAGGACAGCCGATCACTTT.

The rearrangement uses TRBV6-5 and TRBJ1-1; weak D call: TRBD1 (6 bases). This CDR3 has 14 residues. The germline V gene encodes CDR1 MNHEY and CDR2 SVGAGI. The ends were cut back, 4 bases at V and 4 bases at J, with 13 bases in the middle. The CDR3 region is CASSWDTAGTEAFF. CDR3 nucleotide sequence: TGTGCCAGCAGTTGGGACACCGCGGGCACTGAAGCTTTCTTT.

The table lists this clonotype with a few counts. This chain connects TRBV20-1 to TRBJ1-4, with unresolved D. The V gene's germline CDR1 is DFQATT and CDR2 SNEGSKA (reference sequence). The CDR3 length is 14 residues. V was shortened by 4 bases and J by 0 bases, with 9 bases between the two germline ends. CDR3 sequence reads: CSATEAATNEKLFF. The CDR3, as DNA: TGCAGTGCTACCGAGGCTGCAACTAATGAAAAACTGTTTTTT.

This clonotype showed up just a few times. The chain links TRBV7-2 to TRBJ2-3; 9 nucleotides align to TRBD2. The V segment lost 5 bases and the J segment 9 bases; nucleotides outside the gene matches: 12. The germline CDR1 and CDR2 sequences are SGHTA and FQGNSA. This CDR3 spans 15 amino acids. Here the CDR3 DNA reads TGTGCCAGCAGCGCAAGATATAGCGGGAGAGAAACGCAGTATTTT. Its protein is CASSARYSGRETQYF.

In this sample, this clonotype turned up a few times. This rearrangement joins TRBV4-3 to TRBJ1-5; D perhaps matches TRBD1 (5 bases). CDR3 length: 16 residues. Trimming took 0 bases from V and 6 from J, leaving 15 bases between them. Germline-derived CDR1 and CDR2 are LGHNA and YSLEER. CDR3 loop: CASSQEASGDTQPQHF. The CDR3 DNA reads TGCGCCAGCAGCCAAGAGGCGTCGGGGGATACTCAGCCCCAGCATTTT.

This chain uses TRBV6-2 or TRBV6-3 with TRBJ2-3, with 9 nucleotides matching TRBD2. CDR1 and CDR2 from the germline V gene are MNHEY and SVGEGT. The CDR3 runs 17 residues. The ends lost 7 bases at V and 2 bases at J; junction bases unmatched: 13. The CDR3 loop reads CASKLRHSGGSTDTQYF. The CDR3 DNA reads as TGTGCCAGCAAGCTGAGGCATAGCGGGGGCTCCACAGATACGCAGTATTTT.

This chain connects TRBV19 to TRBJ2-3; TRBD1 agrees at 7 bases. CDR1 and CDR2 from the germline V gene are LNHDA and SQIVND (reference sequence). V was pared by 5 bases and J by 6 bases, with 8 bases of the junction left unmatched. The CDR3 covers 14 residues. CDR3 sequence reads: CASSLQGERDTQYF. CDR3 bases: TGTGCCAGTAGTCTTCAGGGGGAACGGGATACGCAGTATTTT.

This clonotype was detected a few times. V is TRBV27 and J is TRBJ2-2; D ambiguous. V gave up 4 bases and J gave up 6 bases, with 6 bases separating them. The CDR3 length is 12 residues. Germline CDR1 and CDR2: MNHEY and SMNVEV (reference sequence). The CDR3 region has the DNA TGTGCCAGCAGTTCCCTGCCCGGGGAGCTGTTTTTT. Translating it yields CASSSLPGELFF.

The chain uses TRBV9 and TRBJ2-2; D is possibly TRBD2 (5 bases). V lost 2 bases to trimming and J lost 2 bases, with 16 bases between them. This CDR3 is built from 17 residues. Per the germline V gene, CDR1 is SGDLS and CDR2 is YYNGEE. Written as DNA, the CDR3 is TGTGCCAGCAGCGTCGATCTAGCCCTGATCAACACCGGGGAGCTGTTTTTT. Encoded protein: CASSVDLALINTGELFF.

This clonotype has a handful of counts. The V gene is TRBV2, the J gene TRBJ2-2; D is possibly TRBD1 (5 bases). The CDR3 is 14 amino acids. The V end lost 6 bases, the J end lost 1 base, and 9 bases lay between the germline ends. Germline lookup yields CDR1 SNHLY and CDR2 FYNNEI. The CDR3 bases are TGTGCCAGCAGGAGACAGAGGAACACCGGGGAGCTGTTTTTT. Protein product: CASRRQRNTGELFF.

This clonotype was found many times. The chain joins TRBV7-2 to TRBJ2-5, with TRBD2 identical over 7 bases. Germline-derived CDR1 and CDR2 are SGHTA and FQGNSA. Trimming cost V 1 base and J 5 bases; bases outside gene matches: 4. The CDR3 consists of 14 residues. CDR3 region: CASSLDRAGETQYF. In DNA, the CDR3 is TGTGCCAGCAGCTTAGATCGAGCGGGGGAGACCCAGTACTTC.

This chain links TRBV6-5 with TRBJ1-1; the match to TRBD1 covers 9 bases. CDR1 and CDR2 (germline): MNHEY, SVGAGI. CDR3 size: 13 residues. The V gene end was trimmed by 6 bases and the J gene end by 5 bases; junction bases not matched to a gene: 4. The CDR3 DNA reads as TGTGCCAGCAGCGGACAGGGGAGGACTGAAGCTTTCTTT. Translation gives CASSGQGRTEAFF.

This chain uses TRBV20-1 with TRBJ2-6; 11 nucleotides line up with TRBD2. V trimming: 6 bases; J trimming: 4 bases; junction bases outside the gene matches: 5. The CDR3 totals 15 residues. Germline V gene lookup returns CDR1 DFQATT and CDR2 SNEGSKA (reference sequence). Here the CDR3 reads CSAVAGGPGANVLTF. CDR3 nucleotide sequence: TGCAGTGCCGTAGCGGGGGGGCCCGGGGCCAACGTCCTGACTTTC.